The 27 T cell receptor beta chains given below trace back to one sample, sequenced in a study of human T cells and chemical hapten exposure. Indicated time point: patch test 3, about 24 weeks after DPC sensitization. The treatment was: therapeutic diphenylcyclopropenone sensitization with weekly scalp DPC. The starting material, unfractionated whole blood, was used for total RNA extraction. TCRdb fed the RACE reads into MiXCR, producing one record per CDR3 protein. The sample records around 40,000 distinct CDR3 sequences, roughly an eighth being singletons. Source: whole blood, taken in connection with sensitization to the hapten diphenylcyclopropenone (DPC). The receptors here all came from a woman aged 40-49 years with alopecia areata. Some clones in this sample may be carry-over from other donors' samples.

This clonotype was counted only a few times. The chain recombines TRBV12-3 or TRBV12-4 with TRBJ1-6, with 9 bases identical to TRBD1. This CDR3 is 15 amino acids long. V lost 4 bases and J lost 9; bases outside the gene matches: 7. CDR3: CASSSQGAQGSPLHF. DNA of the CDR3: TGTGCCAGCAGTTCACAGGGGGCCCAGGGTTCACCCCTCCACTTT.

This clonotype was observed a few times. This chain uses TRBV18 with TRBJ2-3, with D perhaps matching TRBD1 or TRBD2 (5 bases each). The germline gives CDR1 KGHSH, CDR2 LQKENI. CDR3 length: 18 amino acids. V was shortened by 5 bases and J by 0 bases, with 21 bases between the two germline ends. DNA of the CDR3: TGTGCCAGCTCAGAATCCGGGACGGTGGGATCTAGCACAGATACGCAGTATTTT. Its translation: CASSESGTVGSSTDTQYF.

The chain couples TRBV5-5 to TRBJ2-1; either TRBD1 or TRBD2 may fit D (5 bases each). Germline loops: CDR1 SGHKS, CDR2 YYEKEE (reference sequence). The CDR3 totals 11 residues. V was cut by 5 bases and J by 13 bases, with 13 bases left in between. The CDR3 DNA sequence: TGTGCCAGCAGACAGACCCGGGACCAGTTCTTC. Translating it yields CASRQTRDQFF.

The chain couples TRBV28 to TRBJ2-4; D may correspond to TRBD1 or TRBD2 (6 bases each). The germline V gene encodes CDR1 MDHEN and CDR2 SYDVKM. Trimming removed 8 bases at V and 0 bases at J, with 14 bases between. This CDR3 is 15 amino acids long. The CDR3 DNA is TGTGCCAGCGGGGGGCCGGGGCGAGCCAAAAACATTCAGTACTTC. It yields the protein CASGGPGRAKNIQYF.

There are many counts of this clonotype. This rearrangement joins TRBV6-5 to TRBJ2-4, with D maybe TRBD1 (5 bases). This CDR3 has 15 amino acids. Deletions cut 2 bases from V and 0 bases from J, with 8 bases between. The germline CDR1 and CDR2 sequences are MNHEY and SVGAGI. CDR3 DNA sequence: TGTGCCAGCAGTTACGACAGACTAGCCAAAAACATTCAGTACTTC. This codes for CASSYDRLAKNIQYF.

A few counts support this clonotype. The J gene is TRBJ1-5, the V gene TRBV9; maybe TRBD1 (5 bases). The ends were cut back, 0 bases at V and 2 bases at J, with 9 bases in the middle. The V gene's germline CDR1 is SGDLS and CDR2 YYNGEE. This CDR3 has 15 amino acids. CDR3 in amino acids: CASSVGGDGNQPQHF. The CDR3 region has the DNA TGTGCCAGCAGCGTAGGGGGGGATGGCAATCAGCCCCAGCATTTT.

This clonotype is deemed medium-sized (0.01 to 0.1%). The chain recombines TRBV28 with TRBJ2-1; 8 bases align to TRBD2. The CDR3 consists of 15 residues. Germline values: CDR1 MDHEN, CDR2 SYDVKM. The ends lost 5 bases at V and 4 bases at J; junction bases unmatched: 7. The CDR3 spells CASSVSGRQYNEQFF. CDR3 nucleotide sequence: TGTGCCAGCAGTGTAAGCGGGAGACAGTACAATGAGCAGTTCTTC.

This clonotype was picked up one time. The rearrangement joins TRBV5-1 to TRBJ2-2; TRBD1 agrees at 9 bases. The junction had 5 bases not matched to a gene; V was cut back by 3 bases and J by 5 bases. The CDR3 runs 15 residues. Germline values: CDR1 SGHRS, CDR2 YFSETQ. The DNA of the CDR3 is TGCGCCAGCAGCTCCGAGGGACAGGGAACCGGGGAGCTGTTTTTT. Translated, it gives CASSSEGQGTGELFF. The full variable domain, its missing parts supplied by reference TRBV5-1 and TRBJ2-2, is KAGVTQTPRYLIKTRGQQVTLSCSPISGHRSVSWYQQTPGQGLQFLFEYFSETQRNKGNFPGRFSGRQFSNSRSEMNVSTLELGDSALYLCASSSEGQGTGELFFGEGSRLTVL.

This sequence joins TRBV5-1 and TRBJ2-7; a possible D gene is TRBD1 (6 bases). The V end was cut by 3 bases, the J end by 0 bases, with 10 bases between. Germline V gene lookup returns CDR1 SGHRS and CDR2 YFSETQ. The CDR3 has 14 amino acids. The CDR3 loop reads CASSSGHLSYEQYF. CDR3 in DNA: TGCGCCAGCAGCTCGGGACACCTCTCCTACGAGCAGTACTTC.

The sample holds many counts of this clonotype. The genes are TRBV14 and TRBJ2-1; D is undetermined. V lost 1 base, J lost 7 bases, and 20 bases lay in between. Germline V CDR1 and CDR2: SGHDN, FVKESK. This CDR3 is built from 17 residues. CDR3 in amino acids: CASSQVRALTLGNEQFF. DNA of the CDR3: TGTGCCAGCAGCCAAGTAAGAGCGCTTACACTCGGGAATGAGCAGTTCTTC.

This clonotype was seen repeatedly, ten times or more. The CDR3 sequence: CASSQAASADTQYF. CDR3 in DNA: TGTGCCAGCAGCCAAGCAGCCAGCGCAGATACGCAGTATTTT. The chain links TRBV3-1 to TRBJ2-3; D unclear. The CDR3 runs to 14 residues. The germline V gene has CDR1 LGHDT and CDR2 YNNKEL (reference sequence). The germline V and J ends were trimmed by 1 base and 4 bases, with 9 bases remaining between them.

The sample holds a few counts of this clonotype. This chain connects TRBV29-1 to TRBJ2-5; no firm D call. The germline V gene encodes CDR1 SQVTM and CDR2 ANQGSEA. The CDR3 is made up of 13 amino acids. V lost 4 bases and J lost 4, with 13 bases in between. The CDR3 DNA follows: TGCAGCGTTGGGGCGGTAGGGCGAGAGACCCAGTACTTC. This sequence encodes CSVGAVGRETQYF.

There are a few counts of this clonotype. The chain carries TRBV20-1 and TRBJ1-2; no clear D gene. The V gene lost 6 bases and the J gene lost 4 bases, with 18 bases spanning the gap. Germline V gene sequence: CDR1 DFQATT, CDR2 SNEGSKA (reference sequence). The CDR3 runs to 14 residues. The CDR3 reads CSAPRLGDFYGYTF. In nucleotides, the CDR3 is TGCAGTGCGCCCCGGCTCGGAGACTTCTATGGCTACACCTTC.

The gene calls are TRBV20-1 and TRBJ2-7; 10 bases agree with TRBD2. Germline V gives CDR1 DFQATT, CDR2 SNEGSKA (reference sequence). This CDR3 has 14 residues. V was clipped by 6 bases and J by 0 bases; unmatched bases: 5. In DNA form, the CDR3 reads TGCAGTGCCGGGCTAGCGGGGGTCTCCTACGAGCAGTACTTC. Protein sequence: CSAGLAGVSYEQYF.

This clonotype was observed once. The genes are TRBV2 and TRBJ1-1; D unclear. The CDR3 consists of 14 residues. V was trimmed by 2 bases and J by 1 base, leaving 8 bases between them. The germline V gene encodes CDR1 SNHLY and CDR2 FYNNEI. CDR3 residues: CASSENRPNTEAFF. CDR3 sequence (DNA): TGTGCCAGCAGTGAAAACAGACCGAACACTGAAGCTTTCTTT.

This clonotype was counted many times. This chain uses TRBV28 with TRBJ2-6; TRBD1 aligns across 8 bases. CDR3 length: 14 amino acids. The V gene's germline CDR1 is MDHEN and CDR2 SYDVKM. The trim removed 8 bases at V and 0 bases at J, leaving 0 bases unmatched. The CDR3 spells CASDRGSGANVLTF. CDR3 coding DNA: TGTGCCAGCGACAGGGGCTCTGGGGCCAACGTCCTGACTTTC. Variable domain in full (rest from reference TRBV28 and TRBJ2-6): DVKVTQSSRYLVKRTGEKVFLECVQDMDHENMFWYRQDPGLGLRLIYFSYDVKMKEKGDIPEGYSVSREKKERFSLILESASTNQTSMYLCASDRGSGANVLTFGAGSRLTVL.

This clonotype came up many times. This chain joins TRBV27 and TRBJ1-2; D unresolved. V was pared by 0 bases and J by 1 base, with 15 bases between. This CDR3 region has 17 residues. Germline V gene lookup returns CDR1 MNHEY and CDR2 SMNVEV (reference sequence). The CDR3 DNA reads as TGTGCCAGCAGTTTATCCCTCCGGTTTTCCCATAACTATGGCTACACCTTC. It codes for CASSLSLRFSHNYGYTF.

This clonotype appeared a few times. The rearrangement uses TRBV29-1 and TRBJ2-5; D may be TRBD1 (6 bases). V lost 5 bases, J lost 4 bases, and 11 bases lay in between. The germline gives CDR1 SQVTM, CDR2 ANQGSEA. The CDR3 runs to 12 residues. For the CDR3, the DNA is TGCAGCGTTAGCCGGGACACAGAGACCCAGTACTTC. This codes for CSVSRDTETQYF.

There are many counts of this clonotype. The chain employs TRBV28 and TRBJ1-1; D call uncertain. Germline CDR1 is MDHEN and CDR2 is SYDVKM. Trimming took 1 base from V and 10 from J, leaving 16 bases between them. The CDR3 contains 14 residues. For the CDR3, the DNA is TGTGCCAGCAGTTTATATGGACTGGCTGTAAGAGCTTTCTTT. It codes for CASSLYGLAVRAFF.

This clonotype was found a few times. The gene calls are TRBV6-5 and TRBJ2-1; 13 bases match TRBD2. V dropped 6 bases and J dropped 4; count of bases not matched to a gene: 3. Germline CDR1 is MNHEY and CDR2 is SVGAGI. The length of the CDR3 is 15 residues. DNA of the CDR3: TGTGCCAGCAGCACTAGCGGGAGGGTTTACAATGAGCAGTTCTTC. It specifies CASSTSGRVYNEQFF.

This clonotype was detected a few times. J is TRBJ1-1 and V is TRBV28; D uncertain. V lost 6 bases to trimming and J lost 5 bases, with 13 bases between them. This CDR3 is 13 amino acids long. Per germline, CDR1 MDHEN and CDR2 SYDVKM. The CDR3 nucleotides are TGTGCCAGCAGGCCCTTGGTTAGAACTGAAGCTTTCTTT. Its translation: CASRPLVRTEAFF.

The CDR3 loop reads CATSDTTVRQGEQFF. CDR3 coding DNA: TGTGCCACCAGTGACACCACGGTCCGACAAGGTGAGCAGTTCTTC. This chain links TRBV24-1 with TRBJ2-1, with D unresolved. Between the trimmed V and J ends, which lost 4 bases and 9 bases, there was a span of 18 bases. The CDR3 is made up of 15 amino acids. Germline values: CDR1 KGHDR, CDR2 SFDVKD.

CDR3 region: CASNPRGSNTEAFF. CDR3 in DNA: TGTGCCAGCAACCCCCGGGGATCAAACACTGAAGCTTTCTTT. The chain links TRBV28 to TRBJ1-1, with D unclear. Germline CDR1 and CDR2: MDHEN and SYDVKM. The CDR3 extends over 14 amino acids. Trimming took off 7 bases at V and 2 bases at J, with 14 bases between the two ends.

This clonotype appeared many times. The genes are TRBV11-2 and TRBJ2-3, with D possibly being TRBD2 (6 bases). Germline V CDR1 and CDR2: SGHAT, FQNNGV. This CDR3 is 18 amino acids long. Deletions cut 3 bases from V and 0 bases from J, with 19 bases between. DNA of the CDR3: TGTGCCAGCAGCTTGTCGACCGCGGGGTTACTCAGCACAGATACGCAGTATTTT. Translating it yields CASSLSTAGLLSTDTQYF.

Regarding this clonotype: Given a much more abundant clone one base away, this may be a read error. The chain links TRBV29-1 to TRBJ1-1; D not resolved. The CDR3 totals 12 residues. Germline V gene data show CDR1 as SQVTM and CDR2 as ANQGSEA. CDR3 residues: CSGRMSGTEASF. The CDR3 nucleotides are TGCAGCGGGAGGATGTCAGGCACTGAAGCTTCCTTT.

This clonotype was counted only a few times. The gene calls are TRBV29-1 and TRBJ2-1; no clear D. CDR1 and CDR2 (germline): SQVTM, ANQGSEA. The CDR3 is 14 residues long. The ends were cut back, 4 bases at V and 0 bases at J, with 10 bases in the middle. As DNA, the CDR3 is TGCAGCGTTGTTGGTGGCAGCTCCTACAATGAGCAGTTCTTC. Its protein is CSVVGGSSYNEQFF.

CDR3 residues: CSVDGTNTGELFF. CDR3 DNA sequence: TGCAGCGTAGACGGGACTAACACCGGGGAGCTGTTTTTT. V usage is TRBV29-1 and J usage is TRBJ2-2; tentative D call: TRBD2 (6 bases). The CDR3 consists of 13 residues. Germline CDR1 SQVTM, CDR2 ANQGSEA. Deletions cut 6 bases from V and 2 bases from J, with 10 bases between.